This entry describes one TCR beta chain. TCRdb re-analysed the 5' RACE reads in MiXCR, keeping a single row per CDR3 protein. The table includes around 63,000 distinct CDR3 sequences, 9% to 10% detected once. Germline assignment: CDR1 MNHEY and CDR2 SVGEGT. Trimming removed 5 bases from V and 3 bases from J, with 10 bases in between. CDR3 size: 13 residues. The record originates from a study of early T cells in non-severe SARS-CoV-2 infection. This specimen was whole blood, taken at baseline. This receptor was taken from an adult who was a healthcare worker with PCR-confirmed SARS-CoV-2 infection or an uninfected control (not recorded which). The gene calls are TRBV6-2 or TRBV6-3 and TRBJ1-2; D remains ambiguous. The CDR3 loop reads CASSPDTYYGYTF. The CDR3 DNA sequence: TGTGCCAGCAGTCCCGACACCTACTATGGCTACACCTTC.